Presented here are 24 T cell receptor beta chains from one specimen sequenced in a study of T cells after yellow fever vaccination. Using its own MiXCR run on the 5' RACE reads, TCRdb lists one record per CDR3 protein. Counted here are approximately 580,000 distinct CDR3 sequences, 17% occurring once; the ten biggest clones make up 17%. Sequencing was performed on PBMCs, taken 5 days after the first yellow fever vaccination. The receptors here all came from a man younger than 35 who received the YFV17D yellow fever vaccine.

There are a few counts of this clonotype. The genes are TRBV6-2 or TRBV6-3 and TRBJ1-2; D is uncertain. Germline values: CDR1 MNHEY, CDR2 SVGEGT. The CDR3 extends over 12 amino acids. Deletions cut 10 bases from V and 6 bases from J, with 15 bases between. The DNA for the CDR3 is TGTGCCACCTCAACCGGTGAAGATGGCTACACCTTC. Its translation is CATSTGEDGYTF.

This clonotype was detected many times. This chain uses TRBV7-9 with TRBJ1-1; D is ambiguous. Germline V CDR1 and CDR2: SEHNR, FQNEAQ (reference sequence). This CDR3 has 11 residues. The V and J ends lost 6 bases and 5 bases respectively, with 7 bases between them. CDR3 DNA: TGTGCCAGCAGGGAACCTACTGAAGCTTTCTTT. This encodes CASREPTEAFF. The full variable domain, with the rest looked up from reference TRBV7-9 and TRBJ1-1, is DTGVSQNPRHKITKRGQNVTFRCDPISEHNRLYWYRQTLGQGPEFLTYFQNEAQLEKSRLLSDRFSAERPKGSFSTLEIQRTEQGDSAMYLCASREPTEAFFGQGTRLTVV.

This clonotype was picked up a small number of times. The chain uses TRBV28 and TRBJ2-5; D is possibly TRBD1 (6 bases). The V end lost 4 bases, the J end lost 4 bases, and 13 bases lay between the germline ends. The CDR3 loop spans 14 amino acids. Germline lookup yields CDR1 MDHEN and CDR2 SYDVKM. CDR3 region: CASSWQGSPETQYF. The DNA of the CDR3 is TGTGCCAGCAGTTGGCAGGGGTCCCCAGAGACCCAGTACTTC. The complete variable domain, with remaining parts taken from reference TRBV28 and TRBJ2-5, reads DVKVTQSSRYLVKRTGEKVFLECVQDMDHENMFWYRQDPGLGLRLIYFSYDVKMKEKGDIPEGYSVSREKKERFSLILESASTNQTSMYLCASSWQGSPETQYFGPGTRLLVL.

The chain combines TRBV18 with TRBJ2-5; no clear D gene. The CDR3 loop spans 14 amino acids. Germline CDR1 reads KGHSH; CDR2 reads LQKENI. V was clipped by 0 bases and J by 2 bases, with 7 bases between them. The CDR3 nucleotides read TGTGCCAGCTCACCACCCCTTGTACAAGAGACCCAGTACTTC. Its translation is CASSPPLVQETQYF.

The sample holds a few counts of this clonotype. The genes are TRBV5-1 and TRBJ1-1; D not resolved. Trimming took 4 bases from V and 1 from J, leaving 8 bases between them. CDR1 and CDR2 from the germline V gene are SGHRS and YFSETQ. This CDR3 is built from 13 residues. The CDR3 reads CASSNGENTEAFF. CDR3 nucleotide sequence: TGCGCCAGCAGCAACGGCGAGAACACTGAAGCTTTCTTT.

This clonotype was recorded a few times. The J gene is TRBJ2-1, the V gene TRBV11-2, with TRBD2 matching 7 bases. The CDR3 is 17 residues long. Trimming removed 4 bases from V and 0 bases from J; junction bases left unmatched: 9. Germline CDR1 reads SGHAT; CDR2 reads FQNNGV. CDR3 protein: CASSSPGRASSYNEQFF. CDR3 in DNA: TGTGCCAGCAGCTCCCCGGGGAGGGCCAGCTCCTACAATGAGCAGTTCTTC.

This clonotype came up a few times. The chain couples TRBV7-2 to TRBJ2-3; D unresolved. Germline V CDR1 and CDR2: SGHTA, FQGNSA. V was cut by 2 bases and J by 3 bases, with 12 bases left in between. The CDR3 covers 15 residues. The DNA for the CDR3 is TGTGCCAGCAGCTTATCCGTAGTCGGTACAGATACGCAGTATTTT. Its translation: CASSLSVVGTDTQYF.

The chain couples TRBV18 to TRBJ1-5, with 7 bases lining up with TRBD1. V dropped 7 bases and J dropped 4; count of bases not matched to a gene: 4. Germline V gene sequence: CDR1 KGHSH, CDR2 LQKENI. This CDR3 contains 13 residues. CDR3 protein: CASFRDRNQPQHF. For the CDR3, the DNA is TGTGCCAGCTTCCGGGACAGAAATCAGCCCCAGCATTTT.

The rearrangement links TRBV30 to TRBJ2-5; D may be TRBD1 (5 bases). Germline V gives CDR1 GTSNPN, CDR2 SVGIG (reference sequence). The ends were cut back, 2 bases at V and 6 bases at J, with 13 bases in the middle. This CDR3 is built from 13 residues. The CDR3 DNA follows: TGTGCCTGGAGTAGCCAGGGCAGCCAGACCCAGTACTTC. Amino acids: CAWSSQGSQTQYF.

This clonotype turned up a few times. The chain has TRBV11-2 and TRBJ2-2; D remains ambiguous. Trimming stripped 6 bases from V and 6 bases from J, with 11 bases between. This CDR3 contains 13 residues. The germline gives CDR1 SGHAT, CDR2 FQNNGV. CDR3 residues: CASRTIASGELFF. The CDR3 region has the DNA TGTGCCAGCAGAACCATAGCTTCCGGGGAGCTGTTTTTT. The whole variable domain, filled in from reference TRBV11-2 and TRBJ2-2, reads EAGVAQSPRYKIIEKRQSVAFWCNPISGHATLYWYQQILGQGPKLLIQFQNNGVVDDSQLPKDRFSAERLKGVDSTLKIQPAKLEDSAVYLCASRTIASGELFFGEGSRLTVL.

The genes are TRBV11-2 and TRBJ2-2; no clear D gene. V gave up 1 base and J gave up 6 bases, with 9 bases separating them. Per germline, CDR1 SGHAT and CDR2 FQNNGV. The CDR3 consists of 14 residues. As DNA, the CDR3 is TGTGCCAGCAGCTTAGGAAGGATAGCCGGGGAGCTGTTTTTT. Protein sequence: CASSLGRIAGELFF.

This chain links TRBV5-1 with TRBJ2-5, with a tentative D call TRBD2 (5 bases). The length of the CDR3 is 15 residues. Germline CDR1 reads SGHRS; CDR2 reads YFSETQ. V lost 4 bases and J 2 bases, leaving 15 bases between the germline ends. The CDR3 protein is CASSPALGGQETQYF. CDR3 bases: TGCGCCAGCAGCCCTGCCTTAGGCGGGCAAGAGACCCAGTACTTC.

V usage is TRBV6-1 and J usage is TRBJ2-5; D is possibly TRBD1 (6 bases). The CDR3 contains 17 residues. Germline V gene data show CDR1 as MNHNS and CDR2 as SASEGT. The V and J ends lost 7 bases and 5 bases respectively, with 26 bases between them. CDR3 loop: CASKRTATLFQGETQYF. The CDR3 region has the DNA TGTGCCAGCAAGAGGACAGCCACCCTTTTTCAAGGGGAGACCCAGTACTTC.

CDR3 loop: CASQTPTGRSRWTQYF. CDR3 in DNA: TGTGCCAGCCAAACCCCCACGGGCCGTTCCCGATGGACCCAGTACTTC. The genes are TRBV7-8 and TRBJ2-5; no clear D. This CDR3 comprises 16 residues. V lost 8 bases and J lost 7, with 26 bases in between. CDR1 is SGHVS, CDR2 FQNEAQ, per germline.

The genes are TRBV5-1 and TRBJ2-1; TRBD1 matches at 7 bases. Trimming took 4 bases from V and 5 from J; bases not matched to a gene: 18. Per germline, CDR1 SGHRS and CDR2 YFSETQ. The CDR3 spans 18 residues. CDR3 amino acids: CASSPLQRGQNPNNEQFF. The DNA of the CDR3 is TGCGCCAGCAGCCCCTTGCAGAGGGGGCAAAATCCAAACAATGAGCAGTTCTTC.

This clonotype has just a few counts. The chain employs TRBV5-1 and TRBJ2-7; a weak D match, TRBD1 (6 bases). V gave up 5 bases and J gave up 3 bases, with 18 bases separating them. This CDR3 region has 15 residues. The germline gives CDR1 SGHRS, CDR2 YFSETQ. CDR3 DNA sequence: TGCGCCAGCAGGACAGGAGATAACGTGAACTACGAGCAGTACTTC. Translating gives CASRTGDNVNYEQYF.

With respect to this clonotype: An end of the junction does not agree with germline; a read error may underlie this. This chain connects TRBV20-1 to TRBJ1-6; 7 bases agree with TRBD1. Looked up from germline, CDR1 is DFQATT and CDR2 is SNEGSKA (reference sequence). The CDR3 runs 16 residues. The CDR3 coding sequence is TGCTGTGCTAGGGAGGGGTCCCGGGACAGCAGTTTCCCCCTCCACTTT. This encodes CCAREGSRDSSFPLHF.

The V and J genes are TRBV6-5 and TRBJ2-7; D is possibly TRBD1 or TRBD2 (6 bases each). This CDR3 is built from 15 residues. CDR1 and CDR2 (germline): MNHEY, SVGAGI. Trimming cost V 4 bases and J 5 bases, with 18 bases left between them. In DNA, the CDR3 is TGTGCCAGCAGTTCCCGCCGACAGGAGGGAGACGAGCAGTACGTC. Translation: CASSSRRQEGDEQYV.

This clonotype was counted between two and nine times. This chain uses TRBV20-1 with TRBJ2-1; D is unclear. Germline loops: CDR1 DFQATT, CDR2 SNEGSKA (reference sequence). Trimming removed 2 bases from V and 10 bases from J, with 12 bases in between. The CDR3 length is 12 residues. CDR3 in amino acids: CSARLRSVEQFF. CDR3 in DNA: TGCAGTGCTAGACTCAGGTCCGTCGAGCAGTTCTTC.

This clonotype came up a few times. The rearrangement links TRBV29-1 to TRBJ2-2; TRBD1 might be the D (6 bases). The CDR3 sequence is 13 residues long. V lost 7 bases to trimming and J lost 4 bases, with 13 bases between them. The germline CDR1 and CDR2 sequences are SQVTM and ANQGSEA. CDR3 sequence (DNA): TGCAGCGCAAGGACAGCTCTCACCGGGGAGCTGTTTTTT. The encoded protein is CSARTALTGELFF.

This clonotype has just a few counts. The gene calls are TRBV4-2 and TRBJ2-1, with 10 nucleotides matching TRBD2. Germline loops: CDR1 LGHNA, CDR2 YNFKEQ. V was pared by 0 bases and J by 9 bases, with 8 bases of the junction left unmatched. The CDR3 has 16 residues. DNA of the CDR3: TGTGCCAGCAGCCAAGAGTCACTAGCGGGACCGGGTGAGCAGTTCTTC. This gives the protein CASSQESLAGPGEQFF.

The chain couples TRBV5-1 to TRBJ2-3; D gene uncertain. Germline values: CDR1 SGHRS, CDR2 YFSETQ. This CDR3 spans 15 amino acids. Between the trimmed V and J ends, which lost 7 bases and 3 bases, there was a span of 18 bases. The CDR3 bases are TGCGCCAGCGAACAAAGAAGCTACGGTACAGATACGCAGTATTTT. It specifies CASEQRSYGTDTQYF.

This clonotype was recorded a few times. The rearrangement uses TRBV7-2 and TRBJ2-1; TRBD1 matches 7 bases. With V trimmed by 0 bases and J by 5 bases, 7 bases remained unmatched. Germline V gene sequence: CDR1 SGHTA, CDR2 FQGNSA. This CDR3 contains 16 residues. This chain's CDR3 is CASSLAGRTGNNEQFF. In nucleotides, the CDR3 is TGTGCCAGCAGCTTAGCTGGAAGGACAGGTAACAATGAGCAGTTCTTC.

This clonotype was observed a handful of times. This sequence joins TRBV7-2 and TRBJ2-5, with 7 bases aligning to TRBD2. The germline gives CDR1 SGHTA, CDR2 FQGNSA. Germline trimming cut 1 base from V and 7 bases from J; bases unmatched to any gene: 9. This CDR3 contains 15 residues. The CDR3 DNA is TGTGCCAGCAGCTTAGTGGGGGGGGAGTGGGGGACCCAGTACTTC. Its protein is CASSLVGGEWGTQYF.